Presented here are 20 T cell receptor beta chains from one specimen sequenced in a study of cytomegalovirus exposure and HLA in healthy donors. Researchers ran the PCR with 60 Vbeta and 13 Jbeta primers. The protocol was immunoSEQ multiplex PCR, while the TCRdb copy is restricted to in-frame clones and leaves out a portion. This table has some 200,000 clones, about four fifths appearing once. The sample comprised PBMCs. These receptor sequences come from a girl aged 5-17 years in good health and CMV-seropositive.

This clone showed up just a few times. The CDR3 loop is CASSLGANSPLHF. The CDR3 bases are TGTGCCAGCAGCTTAGGGGCCAATTCACCCCTCCACTTT. V and J are TRBV11-3 and TRBJ1-6; D call uncertain. The germline V and J ends were trimmed by 1 base and 7 bases, with 5 bases remaining between them. The CDR3 covers 13 residues. Germline CDR1 and CDR2: SGHNT and YENEEA.

The chain uses TRBV27 and TRBJ1-1; tentatively, D is TRBD1 (6 bases). The V gene's germline CDR1 is MNHEY and CDR2 SMNVEV (reference sequence). V lost 0 bases, J lost 4 bases, and 12 bases lay in between. The CDR3 consists of 15 residues. The chain's CDR3 is CASSLSRGGSTEAFF. DNA for the CDR3: TGTGCCAGCAGTTTATCGAGGGGGGGGAGCACTGAAGCTTTCTTT.

The CDR3 region has the DNA TGTGCCAGCAGCTTATTTGCGGGGGGCGGGGAGACCCAGTACTTC. Protein product: CASSLFAGGGETQYF. V and J are TRBV11-3 and TRBJ2-5, with 8 bases aligning to TRBD2. The germline V gene encodes CDR1 SGHNT and CDR2 YENEEA. The CDR3 totals 15 residues. With 2 bases clipped from V and 5 bases from J, the junction kept 7 bases outside the gene matches.

This chain links TRBV25-1 with TRBJ1-6, with 9 nucleotides matching TRBD1. Germline-derived CDR1 and CDR2 are MGHDK and SYGVNS. This CDR3 region has 15 residues. Trimming took 4 bases from V and 10 from J; bases not matched to a gene: 8. DNA for the CDR3: TGTGCCAGCAGTGGCGGGACAGGGTTATTGTCACCCCTCCACTTT. Protein product: CASSGGTGLLSPLHF.

The rearrangement uses TRBV6-5 and TRBJ1-5; D not resolved. From germline, CDR1 is MNHEY and CDR2 SVGAGI. Trimming took off 0 bases at V and 5 bases at J, with 8 bases between the two ends. CDR3 length: 14 residues. CDR3 coding DNA: TGTGCCAGCAGTTACTCGAGGCGAGATCAGCCCCAGCATTTT. Translation: CASSYSRRDQPQHF.

V usage is TRBV2 and J usage is TRBJ1-6; 7 bases are shared with TRBD1. The CDR3 runs 14 residues. V was pared by 4 bases and J by 7 bases, with 4 bases of the junction left unmatched. Germline V gene lookup returns CDR1 SNHLY and CDR2 FYNNEI. CDR3 residues: CASSAETGNSPLHF. CDR3 nucleotide sequence: TGTGCCAGCAGTGCCGAGACAGGGAATTCACCCCTCCACTTT.

The chain recombines TRBV10-3 with TRBJ2-6; D ambiguous. The CDR3 spans 13 residues. CDR1 and CDR2 from the germline V gene are ENHRY and SYGVKD. Trimming took off 11 bases at V and 2 bases at J, with 10 bases between the two ends. The CDR3 protein is CASRVTGANVLTF. The CDR3 DNA follows: TGTGCCTCTCGGGTAACTGGGGCCAACGTCCTGACTTTC.

The chain joins TRBV6-6 to TRBJ1-2; the D gene is possibly TRBD1 (5 bases). Germline V gives CDR1 MNHNY, CDR2 SVGAGI (reference sequence). V lost 4 bases and J 7 bases, leaving 13 bases between the germline ends. The CDR3 covers 13 residues. This CDR3 is CASSLGREAGYTF. CDR3 nucleotides: TGTGCCAGCAGTTTAGGCAGGGAAGCTGGCTACACCTTC.

This chain uses TRBV4-1 with TRBJ2-5; 10 nucleotides line up with TRBD2. Unmatched junction bases numbered 16, after V lost 4 bases and J lost 5 bases. This CDR3 has 18 amino acids. Germline V gene data show CDR1 as MGHRA and CDR2 as YSYEKL. CDR3 protein: CASSLGPSGGPEVETQYF. Written as DNA, the CDR3 is TGCGCCAGCAGCCTGGGGCCTAGCGGGGGCCCCGAGGTGGAGACCCAGTACTTC.

This chain links TRBV4-1 with TRBJ2-6, with 8 bases fitting TRBD2. Germline values: CDR1 MGHRA, CDR2 YSYEKL. The V segment lost 2 bases and the J segment 0 bases; nucleotides outside the gene matches: 12. The CDR3 has 20 amino acids. The CDR3 DNA reads as TGCGCCAGCAGCCAACCACTAGCGGATTTTCGATCCTCTGGGGCCAACGTCCTGACTTTC. This sequence encodes CASSQPLADFRSSGANVLTF.

The V and J genes are TRBV2 and TRBJ2-7; D remains ambiguous. Looked up from germline, CDR1 is SNHLY and CDR2 is FYNNEI. CDR3 length equals 11 residues. V was trimmed by 0 bases and J by 6 bases, leaving 3 bases between them. The CDR3 loop is CASSEAREQYF. CDR3 sequence (DNA): TGTGCCAGCAGTGAAGCGCGCGAGCAGTACTTC.

J is TRBJ1-1 and V is TRBV18; 7 bases align to TRBD1. The CDR3 sequence is 15 residues long. CDR1 KGHSH and CDR2 LQKENI come from the germline V gene. J lost 4 bases, V lost 3 bases, and 8 bases had no gene match. DNA of the CDR3: TGTGCCAGCTCACCCCGAATCACAGGGGCCACTGAAGCTTTCTTT. Protein product: CASSPRITGATEAFF.

The V gene is TRBV4-3, the J gene TRBJ1-3; the D gene is possibly TRBD1 (5 bases). The germline V gene has CDR1 LGHNA and CDR2 YSLEER. This CDR3 comprises 16 residues. With 0 bases removed from V and 4 bases from J, the gap between germline ends came to 13 bases. CDR3 residues: CASSQDIGAGGNTIYF. The CDR3 DNA reads TGCGCCAGCAGCCAAGATATCGGGGCGGGGGGAAACACCATATATTTT.

This rearrangement joins TRBV27 to TRBJ1-4, with D uncertain. CDR3 length: 15 residues. From germline, CDR1 is MNHEY and CDR2 SMNVEV (reference sequence). The ends were cut back, 7 bases at V and 3 bases at J, with 15 bases in the middle. The CDR3 is CASTPRGIANEKLFF. CDR3 DNA sequence: TGTGCCAGCACCCCACGCGGGATTGCTAATGAAAAACTGTTTTTT.

V gene TRBV6-1 combines with J gene TRBJ2-7; 11 bases fit TRBD1. There are 16 residues in the CDR3. Looked up from germline, CDR1 is MNHNS and CDR2 is SASEGT. V was clipped by 1 base and J by 3 bases; unmatched bases: 5. Here the CDR3 reads CASSEVEGTGGYEQYF. The DNA for the CDR3 is TGTGCCAGCAGTGAAGTTGAAGGGACAGGGGGCTACGAGCAGTACTTC.

V and J are TRBV7-9 and TRBJ2-1; D gene unclear. The CDR3 sequence is 13 residues long. The V end lost 6 bases, the J end lost 0 bases, and 6 bases lay between the germline ends. Germline CDR1 SEHNR, CDR2 FQNEAQ (reference sequence). CDR3 loop: CASSSSSYNEQFF. The CDR3 nucleotides read TGTGCCAGCAGTAGTAGCTCCTACAATGAGCAGTTCTTC. Together with reference TRBV7-9 and TRBJ2-1, the CDR3 gives the full variable domain: DTGVSQNPRHKITKRGQNVTFRCDPISEHNRLYWYRQTLGQGPEFLTYFQNEAQLEKSRLLSDRFSAERPKGSFSTLEIQRTEQGDSAMYLCASSSSSYNEQFFGPGTRLTVL.

The genes are TRBV5-1 and TRBJ2-1; TRBD2 matches 10 bases. The CDR3 sequence is 15 residues long. The germline V gene encodes CDR1 SGHRS and CDR2 YFSETQ. V shed 2 bases and J 3 bases; nucleotides not matched to a gene: 2. The chain's CDR3 is CASSFLAGVYNEQFF. CDR3 sequence (DNA): TGCGCCAGCAGCTTCCTAGCGGGGGTCTACAATGAGCAGTTCTTC.

The V and J genes are TRBV6-1 and TRBJ1-4; 7 bases align to TRBD1. V was pared by 0 bases and J by 4 bases, with 5 bases of the junction left unmatched. Germline CDR1 MNHNS, CDR2 SASEGT. There are 16 residues in the CDR3. This CDR3 reads CASSEAGRGLNEKLFF. The CDR3 DNA sequence: TGTGCCAGCAGTGAAGCGGGAAGGGGGCTTAATGAAAAACTGTTTTTT.

For the CDR3, the DNA is TGCGCCAGCAGCAGGGACAACTCCTACGAGCAGTACTTC. Protein: CASSRDNSYEQYF. The chain is built from TRBV5-1 and TRBJ2-7; TRBD1 might be the D (6 bases). Trimming cost V 4 bases and J 0 bases, with 8 bases left between them. Germline V gene lookup returns CDR1 SGHRS and CDR2 YFSETQ. The CDR3 consists of 13 residues.

The chain recombines TRBV7-2 with TRBJ2-7, with no clear D. CDR1 SGHTA and CDR2 FQGNSA come from the germline V gene. Trimming took off 5 bases at V and 0 bases at J, with 2 bases between the two ends. The CDR3 is 11 amino acids. DNA of the CDR3: TGTGCCAGCAGCCTCTCCTACGAGCAGTACTTC. It encodes CASSLSYEQYF.